A selection of T cell receptor beta chains follows, all from one sample in a study of T cells in Graves' hyperthyroidism and ophthalmopathy. TCRdb analysed the multiplex PCR reads with MiXCR anew, one entry per CDR3 protein. The sample yields about 620,000 distinct CDR3 sequences, 15% to 20% seen once. Sample: blood. These TCRs come from a woman aged 30 to 39 with Graves' hyperthyroidism. Each CDR3 is given with its conserved first and last residue. Fields, in order: V gene, J gene, clone size, D gene, CDR3 protein, CDR3 DNA. The D gene is left open where the match is weak. The size of a clone is reported for some rows only, either as once, few or many, or as a class for expanded clones.

TRBV20-1	TRBJ2-4	-	-	CSARNRALAKNIQYF	TGCAGTGCTAGGAACAGGGCCCTAGCCAAAAACATTCAGTACTTC
TRBV19	TRBJ2-7	-	TRBD1	CASSIGTGGDEQYF	TGTGCCAGTAGTATTGGGACAGGGGGCGACGAGCAGTACTTC
TRBV7-2	TRBJ1-3	-	-	CASSPGYTGNTIYF	TGTGCCAGCAGCCCAGGGTATACTGGAAACACCATATATTTT
TRBV20-1	TRBJ1-5	many	-	CSAAFDQPQHF	TGCAGTGCTGCGTTTGATCAGCCCCAGCATTTT
TRBV28	TRBJ1-2	many	TRBD1	CASGLQGAVGYTF	TGTGCCAGCGGACTACAGGGGGCGGTTGGCTACACCTTC
TRBV30	TRBJ1-6	-	-	CAWTRDLLTSPLHF	TGTGCCTGGACCCGGGACCTACTTACTTCACCCCTCCACTTT
TRBV5-1	TRBJ1-1	many	TRBD1	CASSLGTAETEAFF	TGCGCCAGCAGCCTCGGGACAGCGGAAACTGAAGCTTTCTTT
TRBV19	TRBJ1-2	-	-	CASSLGPSLHGYTF	TGTGCCAGTAGCCTAGGACCGTCTTTGCATGGCTACACCTTC
TRBV3-1	TRBJ1-5	-	-	CASSRENQPQHF	TGTGCCAGCAGCCGTGAGAATCAGCCCCAGCATTTT
TRBV20-1	TRBJ2-1	many	TRBD2	CSARERGYNEQFF	TGCAGTGCTAGAGAGCGGGGGTACAATGAGCAGTTCTTC
TRBV10-2	TRBJ2-1	-	TRBD2	CASTTSGAYNEQFF	TGCGCCAGCACAACTAGCGGCGCCTACAATGAGCAGTTCTTC
TRBV6-5	TRBJ1-1	few	TRBD1	CASSYQTGAEAFF	TGTGCCAGCAGTTACCAGACAGGGGCTGAAGCTTTCTTT
TRBV11-2	TRBJ2-1	many	-	CASSLDRVGGNEQFF	TGTGCCAGCAGCTTAGATAGAGTAGGGGGCAATGAGCAGTTCTTC
TRBV29-1	TRBJ2-7	many	-	CSVEKVHEQYF	TGCAGCGTTGAAAAGGTGCACGAGCAGTACTTC
TRBV28	TRBJ2-1	many	TRBD2	CASVAGGDEQFF	TGTGCCAGCGTCGCGGGAGGAGATGAGCAGTTCTTC
TRBV24-1	TRBJ1-2	many	-	CATSDLKAPYYTF	TGTGCCACCAGTGATTTGAAGGCGCCTTACTACACCTTC
TRBV29-1	TRBJ2-2	many	-	CSVPRPNTGELFF	TGCAGCGTTCCCCGGCCGAACACCGGGGAGCTGTTTTTT
TRBV12-3/TRBV12-4	TRBJ1-5	many	TRBD1	CASSAAGTGENQPQHF	TGTGCCAGCAGTGCCGCCGGGACAGGGGAGAATCAGCCCCAGCATTTT
TRBV28	TRBJ2-1	few	-	CASTSLVIGKGDEQFF	TGTGCCAGCACAAGTTTAGTAATCGGGAAGGGCGATGAGCAGTTCTTC
TRBV20-1	TRBJ1-1	-	TRBD1	CSAPGQGGFRMDTEAFF	TGCAGTGCTCCCGGACAGGGAGGGTTTCGGATGGACACTGAAGCTTTCTTT
TRBV4-2	TRBJ1-2	-	-	CASSQDVPSSGYTF	TGTGCCAGCAGCCAAGATGTACCGTCGTCAGGCTACACCTTC
TRBV2	TRBJ2-1	many	-	CASSVSSLPNNEQFF	TGTGCCAGCAGTGTATCCAGTCTCCCCAACAATGAGCAGTTCTTC
TRBV12-5	TRBJ2-7	many	-	CASGSPGSGVQYF	TGTGCTAGTGGCTCCCCTGGGAGCGGCGTGCAGTACTTC
TRBV29-1	TRBJ2-1	few	-	CSSVGYNEQFF	TGCAGCTCCGTAGGATACAATGAGCAGTTCTTC
TRBV6-5	TRBJ2-7	-	TRBD2	CASSYASGLAGYEQYF	TGTGCCAGCAGTTACGCTTCGGGACTAGCGGGATACGAGCAGTACTTC
TRBV29-1	TRBJ2-7	many	TRBD2	CSVAGTSGTESSYEQYF	TGCAGCGTTGCGGGGACTAGCGGGACTGAGAGCTCCTACGAGCAGTACTTC
TRBV18	TRBJ1-4	-	TRBD1	CASSPQTGGFGEKLFF	TGTGCCAGCTCACCGCAAACAGGGGGGTTCGGTGAAAAACTGTTTTTT
TRBV15	TRBJ2-1	few	-	CATSRDKESFPYNEQFF	TGTGCCACCAGCAGAGATAAAGAGAGTTTCCCCTACAATGAGCAGTTCTTC
TRBV4-1	TRBJ2-1	few	-	CASSQFRNTYNEQFF	TGCGCCAGCAGCCAATTTCGGAACACCTACAATGAGCAGTTCTTC
TRBV20-1	TRBJ1-5	few	-	CSARVSGTYNQPQHF	TGCAGTGCTAGAGTCTCCGGGACATATAATCAGCCCCAGCATTTT
TRBV3-2	TRBJ1-1	few	-	CASSHFGGNTEAFF	TGTGCCAGCAGCCATTTCGGGGGTAACACTGAAGCTTTCTTT
TRBV28	TRBJ2-7	many	TRBD1	CASSFRDRTLQYF	TGTGCCAGCAGTTTTCGGGACAGGACATTGCAGTACTTC
TRBV30	TRBJ1-4	few	-	CAWSPGGANEKLFF	TGTGCCTGGAGTCCCGGTGGGGCTAATGAAAAACTGTTTTTT
TRBV7-2	TRBJ1-1	many	-	CASSPDSSEAFF	TGTGCCAGCAGCCCCGACAGCTCAGAAGCTTTCTTT
TRBV29-1	TRBJ2-5	few	TRBD1	CSVGLFGTVYQETQYF	TGCAGCGTTGGATTATTCGGGACAGTATACCAAGAGACCCAGTACTTC
TRBV6-1	TRBJ2-1	-	-	CASPRGSPSYNEQFF	TGTGCCAGCCCCAGAGGGAGTCCGTCCTACAATGAGCAGTTCTTC
TRBV12-3/TRBV12-4	TRBJ2-7	many	TRBD2	CASTSAGGPYEQYF	TGTGCCAGCACCTCAGCGGGAGGGCCTTACGAGCAGTACTTC
TRBV28	TRBJ1-2	many	-	CASSFSLGGTRMASTF	TGTGCCAGCAGTTTCTCCCTTGGCGGGACACGTATGGCTAGCACCTTC
TRBV6-1	TRBJ2-7	-	TRBD1	CASSEWTGGYEQYF	TGTGCCAGCAGTGAATGGACAGGGGGTTACGAGCAGTACTTC
TRBV5-1	TRBJ2-2	-	-	CASSLNVENTGELFF	TGTGCCAGCAGCTTGAACGTGGAGAACACCGGGGAGCTGTTTTTT
TRBV20-1	TRBJ2-1	few	-	CSARGGYGEQFF	TGCAGTGCTAGAGGTGGATACGGTGAGCAGTTCTTC
TRBV7-2	TRBJ2-3	-	-	CASSLGAYTDAQYF	TGTGCCAGCAGCTTAGGGGCGTACACAGATGCGCAGTATTTT
TRBV27	TRBJ2-3	few	TRBD2	CASSYEAGGLTDTQYF	TGTGCCAGCAGCTACGAAGCGGGAGGGCTCACAGATACGCAGTATTTT
TRBV18	TRBJ2-3	-	-	CASSPPGEGGTDTQYF	TGTGCCAGCTCACCACCGGGGGAAGGAGGCACAGATACGCAGTATTTT
TRBV7-6	TRBJ2-6	few	TRBD1	CASSSQGFGANVLTF	TGTGCCAGCAGCTCACAGGGGTTTGGGGCCAACGTCCTGACTTTC
TRBV2	TRBJ2-1	many	-	CASSVFSGSYNEQFF	TGTGCCAGCAGTGTATTCAGTGGCTCCTACAATGAGCAGTTCTTC
TRBV30	TRBJ2-7	-	-	CAWSVATYEQYF	TGTGCCTGGAGTGTGGCTACCTACGAGCAGTACTTC
TRBV29-1	TRBJ1-2	few	-	CSVELLGRGSGGYTF	TGCAGCGTTGAATTGTTAGGAAGGGGATCGGGTGGCTACACCTTC
TRBV2	TRBJ2-1	-	TRBD2	CASSSSGKYNEQFF	TGTGCCAGCAGTTCTAGCGGGAAATACAATGAGCAGTTCTTC
TRBV11-2	TRBJ2-7	few	-	CASSLGLGTVSYEQYF	TGTGCCAGCAGCTTGGGGCTAGGGACGGTTTCCTACGAGCAGTACTTC
TRBV28	TRBJ2-3	-	TRBD2	CASSLRGLAGGTSTDTQYF	TGTGCCAGCAGCCTGAGGGGGCTAGCGGGAGGGACTAGCACAGATACGCAGTATTTT
TRBV18	TRBJ1-1	-	-	CASSPRPMNTEAFF	TGTGCCAGCTCACCACGTCCGATGAACACTGAAGCTTTCTTT
TRBV27	TRBJ2-7	-	TRBD2	CASSFRLAGSYERYF	TGTGCCAGCAGTTTTCGACTAGCGGGGTCCTACGAGCGGTACTTC
TRBV12-3/TRBV12-4	TRBJ2-7	many	TRBD2	CASSFTSGYEQYF	TGTGCCAGCAGTTTTACTAGCGGGTACGAGCAGTACTTC